The rows below give T cell receptor beta chains drawn from one sample of a study of blood T cell repertoires in COVID-19. Data came from immunoSEQ multiplex PCR; TCRdb stores just in-frame clones and leaves some out. In the table there are 540,000 or so clones, approximately 91% of which are singletons. Sequencing used peripheral blood. The source is a woman between 45 and 60 years old with COVID-19, enrolled during active disease. Each CDR3 is given with its conserved first and last residue. Fields, in order: V gene, clone size, D gene, J gene, CDR3 DNA, CDR3 protein. D genes are given only for firm matches. A row's size may be missing; if present it is once, few, many or a size class.

TRBV19	few	-	TRBJ1-2	TGTGCCAGTATCCCCACTGGACGGCAGCACAGGGATGGCTACACCTTC	CASIPTGRQHRDGYTF
TRBV5-1	-	-	TRBJ1-4	TGCGCCAGCAGCTCGAGTTCAACTAATGAAAAACTGTTTTTT	CASSSSSTNEKLFF
TRBV19	-	-	TRBJ1-2	TGTGCCAGTAACGATCAGGCCCTAGGCTACACCTTC	CASNDQALGYTF
TRBV7-9	-	TRBD2	TRBJ2-1	TGTGCCAGCAGCCCTCCCGGGACTAGCCCCAATGAGCAGTTCTTC	CASSPPGTSPNEQFF
TRBV7-9	-	-	TRBJ2-7	TGTGCCAGCAGCCGTAATACAGGGTCCTACGAGCAGTACTTC	CASSRNTGSYEQYF
TRBV12-2	-	-	TRBJ1-3	TGTGCAAGTCGCTTAGCTCACGAAAAGAACGGGATCCGTTTGAACACCATATATTTT	CASRLAHEKNGIRLNTIYF
TRBV4-1	-	TRBD1	TRBJ1-1	TGCGCCAGCAGCCCGATGCGGACAGGGCCGAACACTGAAGCTTTCTTT	CASSPMRTGPNTEAFF
TRBV13	-	TRBD2	TRBJ2-7	TGTGCCAGCAGCTTAGGCCGTGGGCTAGCGGGGGGGCCGGACCTCGCGACTATTTCATGGGAGTACTTC	CASSLGRGLAGGPDLATISWEYF
TRBV11-2	-	-	TRBJ1-2	TGTGCCAGCAGCTTTGACAGTAACTATGGCTACACCTTC	CASSFDSNYGYTF
TRBV4-1	-	TRBD2	TRBJ2-1	TGCGCCAGACCCGGGGGGGCCTACTACAATGAGCAGTTCTTC	CARPGGAYYNEQFF
TRBV28	-	-	TRBJ1-1	TGTGCCAGCAGGCTACAGGGCGGGGGAACTGAAGCTTTCTTT	CASRLQGGGTEAFF
TRBV4-2	-	TRBD1	TRBJ1-4	TGTGCCAGCAGCAGGGTGGGACAGCCGAATGAAAAACTGTTTTTT	CASSRVGQPNEKLFF
TRBV3-1/TRBV3-2	-	TRBD1	TRBJ1-1	TGTGCCAGCAGCCTGACAGGGCTTAACACTGAAGCTTTCTTT	CASSLTGLNTEAFF
TRBV5-1	once	-	TRBJ2-7	TGCGCCAGCAGCGACGACAGCCTCAGAAGGGAGCAGTACTTC	CASSDDSLRREQYF
TRBV7-8	-	TRBD1	TRBJ1-2	TGTGCCAGCAGCTCCCAGATCCGGGGACAGGGTACTGGCTACACCTTC	CASSSQIRGQGTGYTF
TRBV4-1	-	TRBD1	TRBJ2-7	TGCGCCAGCAGCCAACAGGACAGGGGTATTTACGAGCAGTACTTC	CASSQQDRGIYEQYF
TRBV11-2	-	TRBD1	TRBJ2-7	TGTGCCAGCAGCTTGGGACAGGGGGCGGGAGAGCAGTACTTC	CASSLGQGAGEQYF
TRBV9	-	-	TRBJ1-2	TGTGCCAGCAGCGGGCATCGTTCGGGACAAGACTCCTTTAACTATGGCTACACCTTC	CASSGHRSGQDSFNYGYTF
TRBV6-5	-	TRBD1	TRBJ2-7	TGTGCCACTTCCCCCCCAGGGGGTCGCTACGAGCAGTACTTC	CATSPPGGRYEQYF
TRBV5-1	-	-	TRBJ2-3	TGCGCCAGCAGCTTGACGGGTAGCACAGATACGCAGTATTTT	CASSLTGSTDTQYF
TRBV4-2	-	-	TRBJ2-7	TGTGCCAGCAGCCAAGTGGTGGGGGGCTCCTACGAGCAGTACTTC	CASSQVVGGSYEQYF
TRBV5-1	-	TRBD2	TRBJ2-3	TGCGCCAGCAGCTTGGATAGCGGGGGGTTCACAGATACGCAGTATTTT	CASSLDSGGFTDTQYF
TRBV4-1	-	-	TRBJ2-1	TGCGCCAGCAGCCAAGGTCGAGGAGGGAAGTTCTTC	CASSQGRGGKFF
TRBV7-3	-	-	TRBJ1-2	TGTGCCAGCAGCACTTCAAGCCCGGGCTATGGCTACACCTTC	CASSTSSPGYGYTF
TRBV2	-	-	TRBJ1-2	TGTGCCAGCAGTTTAGCCTATGGCTACACCTTC	CASSLAYGYTF
TRBV11-2	-	TRBD1	TRBJ1-4	TGTGCCAGCAGCTTATCCACAGGGGGCGAAAAACTGTTTTTT	CASSLSTGGEKLFF
TRBV28	-	-	TRBJ2-3	TGTGCCAGCAGCCCTACTGGACAAGACACAGATACGCAGTATTTT	CASSPTGQDTDTQYF
TRBV24-1	-	TRBD1	TRBJ1-1	TGTGCCATCAGAAAGGGCAGGGGGGACACTGAAGCTTTCTTT	CAIRKGRGDTEAFF
TRBV7-9	once	-	TRBJ2-6	TGTGCCAGCAGCTTAGTTAGGGCAGGGGATACCGGGGCCAACGTCCTGACTTTC	CASSLVRAGDTGANVLTF
TRBV11-2	-	-	TRBJ1-2	TGTGCCAGCAGCTCCGCGGGGGGAAACTATGGCTACACCTTC	CASSSAGGNYGYTF
TRBV2	-	-	TRBJ1-3	TGTGCCAGCAGTGGGTCCGGCGGGGCTAACACCATATATTTT	CASSGSGGANTIYF
TRBV7-9	-	TRBD2	TRBJ2-7	TGTGCCAGCAGCCGTAGCGGGGGGTACGAGCAGTACTTC	CASSRSGGYEQYF
TRBV7-9	-	-	TRBJ1-2	TGTGCCAGCAGCTTAAACCAGAACTATGGCTACACCTTC	CASSLNQNYGYTF
TRBV11-2	-	TRBD2	TRBJ2-2	TGTGCCAGCAGCCGGGAGGGCTCTAACACCGGGGAGCTGTTTTTT	CASSREGSNTGELFF
TRBV6-1	-	TRBD1	TRBJ2-7	TGTGCCAGCAGTGACCCCCGACAGGGGATGTTGGAAGAGCAGTACTTC	CASSDPRQGMLEEQYF
TRBV5-1	-	-	TRBJ1-1	TGCGCCAGCAGCCGGGAGGAGGAAGCTTTCTTT	CASSREEEAFF
TRBV10-3	-	-	TRBJ1-5	TGTGCCATCAGTGAGAATGATCGGTCCCAGCCCCAGCATTTT	CAISENDRSQPQHF
TRBV6-5	-	-	TRBJ2-5	TGTGCCAGTCTAACTAGAGGAGAGACCCAGTACTTC	CASLTRGETQYF
TRBV3-1/TRBV3-2	-	-	TRBJ1-2	TGTGCCAGCAGCCCCTTGAGACAGCCCTATGGCTACACCTTC	CASSPLRQPYGYTF
TRBV11-2	-	TRBD2	TRBJ2-3	TGTGCCAGCAGCCCCCGGCCGACGGGGGGGACGAGCACAGATACGCAGTATTTT	CASSPRPTGGTSTDTQYF
TRBV5-4	-	TRBD1	TRBJ1-1	TGTGCCAGCAGCTCAGAACCGACAGGGATGAACACTGAAGCTTTCTTT	CASSSEPTGMNTEAFF
TRBV5-6	-	TRBD2	TRBJ2-7	TGTGCCAGCACCCAGACTAGCGGGGGCTACGAGCAGTACTTC	CASTQTSGGYEQYF